This TCR beta chain appears in the sequencing data of a study of T cells in Graves' hyperthyroidism and ophthalmopathy. About the research overall: Peripheral blood samples were taken at initial diagnosis, prior to any treatment.

This clonotype has a count of ten or more. Its specificity is not known. V was clipped by 0 bases and J by 7 bases; unmatched bases: 5. This CDR3 comprises 15 residues. The germline V gene has CDR1 KGHSH and CDR2 LQKENI. Authors of the study amplified TCR beta CDR3 regions from RNA transcripts. An initial round of RT-PCR targeting the TCR CDR3 relied on the HTBI primer set. TCRdb used MiXCR to reprocess the multiplex PCR reads, holding one entry per CDR3 protein. In the table there are about 270,000 distinct CDR3 sequences, over 20% of which are singletons. Notes on the study in general: Expanded thyroid clonotypes (above 0.001) were mostly also found in blood.

Diagnosing involved the use of clinical symptoms, serum thyroxine and TRAb, thyroid ultrasound and orbital computed tomography. J is TRBJ2-3 and V is TRBV18; TRBD2 aligns across 9 bases. The sequenced sample was blood. The TCR was taken from a man under 40 with Graves' ophthalmopathy. Here the CDR3 DNA reads TGTGCCAGCTCACCACCCGAGACTAGCGGCCATACGCAGTATTTT. Translated, it gives CASSPPETSGHTQYF.